The 26 T cell receptor beta chains below all came from one sample that was sequenced in a study of technical replicates of blood from several donors (dated by TCRdb to about 2017). The library came from the immunoSEQ multiplex PCR assay. TCRdb took over this immuneACCESS table, retaining in-frame rearrangements with V and J assigned. Such tables are incomplete; in checked studies, under half of the missing clones stem from an unresolved V gene, and the remainder is unexplained. The sample table records about 80,000 clones; around 89% of these occur just once. The ten largest account for roughly 0.41% of the sample. The sequenced sample consisted of T cells isolated from PBMCs. The receptors shown here come from a human donor in good health.

The genes are TRBV6-5 and TRBJ2-3; D is possibly TRBD1 (6 bases). The CDR3 loop spans 13 amino acids. Trimming pared 9 bases from V and 0 bases from J, leaving 10 bases between. Germline CDR1 reads MNHEY; CDR2 reads SVGAGI. CDR3 in amino acids: CARGTTSTDTQYF. The CDR3 DNA follows: TGTGCCAGGGGGACAACGAGCACAGATACGCAGTATTTT.

The rearrangement joins TRBV9 to TRBJ2-3, with 7 nucleotides matching TRBD2. The CDR3 has 14 amino acids. V shed 7 bases, J shed 4 bases, and the junction held 9 bases outside the gene matches. Germline V CDR1 and CDR2: SGDLS, YYNGEE. For the CDR3, the DNA is TGTGCCAGCGGGGGGGGAAATGGGGCAGATACGCAGTATTTT. Its translation: CASGGGNGADTQYF. Drawing the rest from reference TRBV9 and TRBJ2-3, the complete variable domain is DSGVTQTPKHLITATGQRVTLRCSPRSGDLSVYWYQQSLDQGLQFLIQYYNGEERAKGNILERFSAQQFPDLHSELNLSSLELGDSALYFCASGGGNGADTQYFGPGTRLTVL.

The chain joins TRBV18 to TRBJ2-7; the match to TRBD1 covers 7 bases. V shed 3 bases, J shed 3 bases, and the junction held 8 bases outside the gene matches. This CDR3 spans 15 amino acids. Germline V gene lookup returns CDR1 KGHSH and CDR2 LQKENI. DNA of the CDR3: TGTGCCAGCTCACCCTTCCGGGACAGAAACTACGAGCAGTACTTC. Protein product: CASSPFRDRNYEQYF.

This sequence joins TRBV11-3 and TRBJ2-7, with 8 bases identical to TRBD1. V dropped 5 bases and J dropped 4; count of bases not matched to a gene: 1. From germline, CDR1 is SGHNT and CDR2 YENEEA. The CDR3 runs to 12 residues. The CDR3: CASSRTGYEQYF. Here the CDR3 DNA reads TGTGCCAGCAGCAGGACAGGGTACGAGCAGTACTTC.

The V gene is TRBV6-5, the J gene TRBJ1-2; 7 bases line up with TRBD1. With V trimmed by 2 bases and J by 1 base, 4 bases remained unmatched. The V gene's germline CDR1 is MNHEY and CDR2 SVGAGI. CDR3 size: 15 residues. The CDR3 sequence is CASSYTRDSNYGYTF. DNA for the CDR3: TGTGCCAGCAGTTACACCCGGGACAGTAACTATGGCTACACCTTC.

This chain links TRBV2 with TRBJ2-7; the D is unclear. V was pared by 6 bases and J by 2 bases, with 11 bases between. Per germline, CDR1 SNHLY and CDR2 FYNNEI. The CDR3 sequence is 13 residues long. The CDR3 sequence: CASRVDTAYEQYF. The DNA of the CDR3 is TGTGCCAGCAGGGTTGACACAGCCTACGAGCAGTACTTC. The full variable domain, with the rest looked up from reference TRBV2 and TRBJ2-7, is EPEVTQTPSHQVTQMGQEVILRCVPISNHLYFYWYRQILGQKVEFLVSFYNNEISEKSEIFDDQFSVERPDGSNFTLKIRSTKLEDSAMYFCASRVDTAYEQYFGPGTRLTVT.

This clone was counted between two and nine times. CDR3 residues: CASSYSAGEGYEQYF. The CDR3 nucleotides read TGTGCCAGCAGTTATAGCGCAGGGGAAGGCTACGAGCAGTACTTC. This chain joins TRBV6-6 and TRBJ2-7; tentatively, D is TRBD1 (6 bases). The V gene lost 3 bases and the J gene lost 3 bases, with 15 bases spanning the gap. CDR1 is MNHNY and CDR2 is SVGAGI in the germline V gene (reference sequence). The CDR3 is 15 residues long.

V gene TRBV18 combines with J gene TRBJ1-3; the match to TRBD1 covers 9 bases. V lost 3 bases and J lost 2; bases outside the gene matches: 8. Germline CDR1 KGHSH, CDR2 LQKENI. The CDR3 spans 17 residues. In nucleotides, the CDR3 is TGTGCCAGCTCACCGGGGGGACAGGGAACGACTGGAAACACCATATATTTT. This sequence encodes CASSPGGQGTTGNTIYF.

There are a few counts of this clone. Written as DNA, the CDR3 is TGTGCCAGCAGCGTAGGGCAGGGCTGGACTGAAGCTTTCTTT. Its translation: CASSVGQGWTEAFF. This chain links TRBV9 with TRBJ1-1; possible D gene TRBD1, 5 bases. V lost 0 bases to trimming and J lost 5 bases, with 11 bases between them. The CDR3 is made up of 14 amino acids. CDR1 and CDR2 (germline): SGDLS, YYNGEE. Full variable domain (missing parts from reference TRBV9 and TRBJ1-1): DSGVTQTPKHLITATGQRVTLRCSPRSGDLSVYWYQQSLDQGLQFLIQYYNGEERAKGNILERFSAQQFPDLHSELNLSSLELGDSALYFCASSVGQGWTEAFFGQGTRLTVV.

The V and J genes are TRBV9 and TRBJ2-3; D unclear. There are 14 residues in the CDR3. Germline CDR1 SGDLS, CDR2 YYNGEE. The ends were cut back, 0 bases at V and 2 bases at J, with 7 bases in the middle. The CDR3: CASSVDLFTDTQYF. CDR3 DNA: TGTGCCAGCAGCGTAGATCTGTTCACAGATACGCAGTATTTT.

The chain couples TRBV7-9 to TRBJ2-7; D may be TRBD2 (6 bases). Looked up from germline, CDR1 is SEHNR and CDR2 is FQNEAQ (reference sequence). The CDR3 contains 12 residues. V was pared by 3 bases and J by 4 bases, with 7 bases between. For the CDR3, the DNA is TGTGCCAGCAGCTTTAGCGGATACGAGCAGTACTTC. Amino acid sequence: CASSFSGYEQYF.

The chain recombines TRBV30 with TRBJ1-4; 11 bases align to TRBD1. The CDR3 spans 15 residues. With V trimmed by 4 bases and J by 8 bases, 9 bases remained unmatched. The germline V gene encodes CDR1 GTSNPN and CDR2 SVGIG (reference sequence). The CDR3 DNA reads TGTGCCTGGAAACCCGGGACAGGGGGGAGGGAAAAACTGTTTTTT. This gives the protein CAWKPGTGGREKLFF.

The chain couples TRBV4-3 to TRBJ2-1; 7 nucleotides match TRBD2. J lost 3 bases, V lost 0 bases, and 8 bases had no gene match. This CDR3 has 17 amino acids. From germline, CDR1 is LGHNA and CDR2 YSLEER. CDR3 sequence (DNA): TGCGCCAGCAGCCAAGATATCGCCCCTAGCGGCTACAATGAGCAGTTCTTC. It yields the protein CASSQDIAPSGYNEQFF.

The V gene is TRBV6-5, the J gene TRBJ2-1; 7 bases agree with TRBD1. V shed 10 bases and J 2 bases; nucleotides not matched to a gene: 8. Per germline, CDR1 MNHEY and CDR2 SVGAGI. This CDR3 is 14 amino acids long. DNA of the CDR3: TGTGCCACCTACCAGGGGGAAGCCTACAATGAGCAGTTCTTC. It codes for CATYQGEAYNEQFF.

This clone was seen only once. The V call is TRBV5-3, the J call TRBJ2-7, with 10 bases fitting TRBD1. TRBV5-3 is treated as an ORF (open reading frame) with a function not yet certain. This CDR3 is 17 amino acids long. Trimming at V came to 4 bases and at J to 7 bases, leaving 17 bases not matched to a gene. In nucleotides, the CDR3 is TGTGCCAGAAGCCCGGGACAGGGGACGGGAGGAGAGGTGGAGCAGTACTTC. This encodes CARSPGQGTGGEVEQYF.

This chain links TRBV14 with TRBJ2-5, with 12 bases fitting TRBD2. Germline V CDR1 and CDR2: SGHDN, FVKESK. V shed 3 bases and J 5 bases; nucleotides not matched to a gene: 4. This CDR3 has 15 amino acids. CDR3: CASSHGLAGTETQYF. DNA of the CDR3: TGTGCCAGCAGCCACGGACTAGCGGGAACGGAGACCCAGTACTTC.

The CDR3: CASSPAPTGNYGYTF. The CDR3 region has the DNA TGTGCCAGCAGCCCCGCCCCGACAGGGAACTATGGCTACACCTTC. V usage is TRBV7-3 and J usage is TRBJ1-2, with 7 positions matching TRBD1. V was clipped by 5 bases and J by 2 bases; unmatched bases: 8. Germline assignment: CDR1 SGHTA and CDR2 FQGTGA. CDR3 length equals 15 residues.

The chain is built from TRBV28 and TRBJ2-7; 9 bases map to TRBD1. V dropped 2 bases and J dropped 3; count of bases not matched to a gene: 5. Germline CDR1 is MDHEN and CDR2 is SYDVKM. This CDR3 comprises 15 residues. CDR3: CASSLRQGGHYEQYF. The CDR3 DNA sequence: TGTGCCAGCAGTTTAAGACAGGGGGGACACTACGAGCAGTACTTC.

The chain has TRBV10-3 and TRBJ2-3; 10 bases are a match to TRBD2. This CDR3 contains 17 residues. Per germline, CDR1 ENHRY and CDR2 SYGVKD. V was pared by 2 bases and J by 3 bases, with 8 bases of the junction left unmatched. CDR3 sequence (DNA): TGTGCCATCAGTGAGACAGCTAGCGGGAGAGAGACAGATACGCAGTATTTT. Translated: CAISETASGRETDTQYF.

This chain links TRBV7-9 with TRBJ1-3, with D unclear. Germline CDR1 SEHNR, CDR2 FQNEAQ (reference sequence). Trimming stripped 4 bases from V and 4 bases from J, with 17 bases between. The CDR3 sequence is 16 residues long. CDR3 sequence: CASSSTGGRGGNTIYF. Here the CDR3 DNA reads TGTGCCAGCAGCTCCACCGGCGGGAGAGGAGGAAACACCATATATTTT.

The gene calls are TRBV5-4 and TRBJ2-7; possibly TRBD1 for D (6 bases). Trimming shortened V by 1 base and J by 5 bases, and 10 bases separated the two germline ends. Germline CDR1 SGHNT, CDR2 YYREEE (reference sequence). The CDR3 has 13 amino acids. CDR3 coding DNA: TGTGCCAGCAGCTTGACAGGGACCCACGAGCAGTACTTC. Residues: CASSLTGTHEQYF.

This chain joins TRBV6-4 and TRBJ2-7, with TRBD2 matching over 8 bases. Germline V lookup: CDR1 MRHNA, CDR2 SNTAGT. The V segment lost 8 bases and the J segment 0 bases; nucleotides outside the gene matches: 12. The CDR3 runs to 16 residues. The CDR3 here is CASHEGIAGFSYEQYF. The CDR3 DNA sequence: TGTGCCAGCCACGAGGGAATAGCGGGATTCTCCTACGAGCAGTACTTC.

DNA of the CDR3: TGCGCCAGCAGCACCCGCGGGGGGGACACCGGGGAGCTGTTTTTT. Translating gives CASSTRGGDTGELFF. V usage is TRBV4-1 and J usage is TRBJ2-2, with 9 bases fitting TRBD2. V shed 5 bases, J shed 3 bases, and the junction held 4 bases outside the gene matches. The CDR3 contains 15 residues. Germline-derived CDR1 and CDR2 are MGHRA and YSYEKL.

The rearrangement joins TRBV13 to TRBJ2-1, with 9 bases identical to TRBD2. The CDR3 totals 15 residues. V lost 3 bases to trimming and J lost 6 bases; unmatched junction nucleotides: 6. CDR1 is PRHDT and CDR2 is FYEKMQ in the germline V gene (reference sequence). The CDR3 DNA sequence: TGTGCCAGCAGCTTCGCGGGAGGGCCTACCAATGAGCAGTTCTTC. It codes for CASSFAGGPTNEQFF. Based on the CDR3 plus reference TRBV13 and TRBJ2-1, the full variable domain is AAGVIQSPRHLIKEKRETATLKCYPIPRHDTVYWYQQGPGQDPQFLISFYEKMQSDKGSIPDRFSAQQFSDYHSELNMSSLELGDSALYFCASSFAGGPTNEQFFGPGTRLTVL.

A single count supports this clone. This chain uses TRBV29-1 with TRBJ1-2; D not resolved. This CDR3 contains 13 residues. CDR1 is SQVTM and CDR2 is ANQGSEA in the germline V gene. V was pared by 3 bases and J by 0 bases, with 8 bases between. The CDR3 loop reads CSVDSKANYGYTF. CDR3 DNA sequence: TGCAGCGTTGACAGTAAAGCTAACTATGGCTACACCTTC.

The genes are TRBV19 and TRBJ2-7; 9 positions match TRBD1. Trimming took 9 bases from V and 6 from J; bases not matched to a gene: 15. CDR1 and CDR2 (germline): LNHDA, SQIVND (reference sequence). This CDR3 is built from 15 residues. The CDR3 nucleotides are TGTGCCAGCTCCACAATAGACAGGGGGGTAGGCGAGCAGTACTTC. Translation: CASSTIDRGVGEQYF.